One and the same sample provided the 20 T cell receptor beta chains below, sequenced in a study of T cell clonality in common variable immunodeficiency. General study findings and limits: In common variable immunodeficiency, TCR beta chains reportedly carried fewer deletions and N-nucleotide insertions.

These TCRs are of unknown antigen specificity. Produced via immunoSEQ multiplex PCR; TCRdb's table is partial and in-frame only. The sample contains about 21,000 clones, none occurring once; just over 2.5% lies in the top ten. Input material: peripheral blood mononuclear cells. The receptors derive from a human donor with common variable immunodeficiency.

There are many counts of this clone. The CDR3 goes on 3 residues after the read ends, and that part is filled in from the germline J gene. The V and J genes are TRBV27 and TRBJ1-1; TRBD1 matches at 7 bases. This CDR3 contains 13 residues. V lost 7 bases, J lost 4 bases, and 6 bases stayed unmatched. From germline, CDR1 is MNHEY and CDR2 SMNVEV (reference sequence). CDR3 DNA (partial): TGTGCCAGCAAGCGACAGGGAAGCACTGAA. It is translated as CASKRQGSTE. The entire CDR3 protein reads CASKRQGSTEAFF.

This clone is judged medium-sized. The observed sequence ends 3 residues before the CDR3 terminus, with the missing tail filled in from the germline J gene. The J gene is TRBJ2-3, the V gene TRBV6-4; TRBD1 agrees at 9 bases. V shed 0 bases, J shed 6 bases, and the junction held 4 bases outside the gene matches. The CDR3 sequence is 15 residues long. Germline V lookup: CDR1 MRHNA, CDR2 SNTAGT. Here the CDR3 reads CASSDSGQGSDTQYF. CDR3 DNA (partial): TGTGCCAGCAGTGACTCCGGACAGGGGTCCGATACG.

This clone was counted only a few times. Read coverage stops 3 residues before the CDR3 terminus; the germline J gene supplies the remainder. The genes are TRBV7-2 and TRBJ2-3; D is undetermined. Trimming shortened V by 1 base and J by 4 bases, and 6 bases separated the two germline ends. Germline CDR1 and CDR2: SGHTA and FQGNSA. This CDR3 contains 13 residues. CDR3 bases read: TGTGCCAGCAGCTTAGGCGAACCAGATACG. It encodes CASSLGEPDT. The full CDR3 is CASSLGEPDTQYF.

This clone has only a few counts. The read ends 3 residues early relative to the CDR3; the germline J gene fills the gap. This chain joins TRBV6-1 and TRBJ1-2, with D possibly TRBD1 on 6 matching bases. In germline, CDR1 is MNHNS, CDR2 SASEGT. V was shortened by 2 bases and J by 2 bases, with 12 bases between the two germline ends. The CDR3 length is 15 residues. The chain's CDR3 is CASSENLDSNYGYTF. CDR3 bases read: TGTGCCAGCAGTGAAAACCTGGACAGCAACTATGGC.

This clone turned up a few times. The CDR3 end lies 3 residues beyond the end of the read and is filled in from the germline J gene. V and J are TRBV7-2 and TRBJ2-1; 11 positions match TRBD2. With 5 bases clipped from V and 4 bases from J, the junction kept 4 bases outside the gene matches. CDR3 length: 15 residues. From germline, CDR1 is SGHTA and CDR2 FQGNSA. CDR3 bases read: TGTGCCAGCAGCGGGACTAGCGGTTGGTACAATGAG. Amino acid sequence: CASSGTSGWYNE. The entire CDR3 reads CASSGTSGWYNEQFF.

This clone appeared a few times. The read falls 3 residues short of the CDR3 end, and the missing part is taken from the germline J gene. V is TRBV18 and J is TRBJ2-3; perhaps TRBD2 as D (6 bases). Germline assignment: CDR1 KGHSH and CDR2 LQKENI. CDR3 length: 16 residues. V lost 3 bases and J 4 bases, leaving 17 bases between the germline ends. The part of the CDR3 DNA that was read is TGTGCCAGCTCACCTTGGGACTCCCGAGGGGCAGATACG. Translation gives CASSPWDSRGADT. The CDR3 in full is CASSPWDSRGADTQYF.

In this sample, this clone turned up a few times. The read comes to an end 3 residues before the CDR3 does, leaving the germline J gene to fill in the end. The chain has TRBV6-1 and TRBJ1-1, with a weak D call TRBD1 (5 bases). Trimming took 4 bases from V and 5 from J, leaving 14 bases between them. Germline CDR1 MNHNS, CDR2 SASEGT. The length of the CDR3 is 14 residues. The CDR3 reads CASSGIAGKTEAFF. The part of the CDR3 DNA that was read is TGTGCCAGCAGTGGGATAGCAGGGAAGACTGAA.

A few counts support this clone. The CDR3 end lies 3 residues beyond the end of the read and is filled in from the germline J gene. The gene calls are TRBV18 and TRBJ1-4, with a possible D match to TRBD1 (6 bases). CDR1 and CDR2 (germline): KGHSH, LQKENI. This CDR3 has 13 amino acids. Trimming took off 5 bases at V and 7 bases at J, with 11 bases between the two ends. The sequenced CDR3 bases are TGTGCCAGCTCAACCGAAGGGGGTGAAAAA. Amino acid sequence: CASSTEGGEK. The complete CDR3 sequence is CASSTEGGEKLFF.

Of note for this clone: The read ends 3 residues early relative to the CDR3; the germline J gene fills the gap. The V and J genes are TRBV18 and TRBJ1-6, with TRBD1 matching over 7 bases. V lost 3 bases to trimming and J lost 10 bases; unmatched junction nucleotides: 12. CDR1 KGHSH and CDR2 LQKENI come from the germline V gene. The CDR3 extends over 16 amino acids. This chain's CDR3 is CASSPVTGQPKSPLHF. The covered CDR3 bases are TGTGCCAGCTCACCTGTGACAGGGCAGCCTAAGTCACCC.

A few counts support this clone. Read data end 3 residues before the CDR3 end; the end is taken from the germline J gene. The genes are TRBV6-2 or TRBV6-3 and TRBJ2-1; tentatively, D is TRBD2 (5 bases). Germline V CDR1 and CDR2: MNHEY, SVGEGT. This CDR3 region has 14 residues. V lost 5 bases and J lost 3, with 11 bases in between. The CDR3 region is CASSPGVSYNEQFF. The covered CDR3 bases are TGTGCCAGCAGTCCCGGGGTTAGCTACAATGAG.

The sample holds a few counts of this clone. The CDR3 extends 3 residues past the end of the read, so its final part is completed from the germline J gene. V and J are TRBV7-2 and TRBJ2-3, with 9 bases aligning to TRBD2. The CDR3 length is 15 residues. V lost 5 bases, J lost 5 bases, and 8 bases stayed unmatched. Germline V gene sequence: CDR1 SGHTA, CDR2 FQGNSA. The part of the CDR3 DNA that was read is TGTGCCAGCAGCCGATCAGCGGGAGGCCTAGATACG. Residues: CASSRSAGGLDT. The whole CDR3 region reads CASSRSAGGLDTQYF.

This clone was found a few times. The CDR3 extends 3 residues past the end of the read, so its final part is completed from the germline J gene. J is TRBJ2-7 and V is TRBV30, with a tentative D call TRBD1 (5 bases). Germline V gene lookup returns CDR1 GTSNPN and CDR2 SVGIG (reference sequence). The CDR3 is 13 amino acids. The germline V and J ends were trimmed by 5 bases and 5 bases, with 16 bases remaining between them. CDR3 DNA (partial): TGTGCCTGGGAAGACAGTACAAACCACGAG. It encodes CAWEDSTNHE. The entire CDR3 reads CAWEDSTNHEQYF.

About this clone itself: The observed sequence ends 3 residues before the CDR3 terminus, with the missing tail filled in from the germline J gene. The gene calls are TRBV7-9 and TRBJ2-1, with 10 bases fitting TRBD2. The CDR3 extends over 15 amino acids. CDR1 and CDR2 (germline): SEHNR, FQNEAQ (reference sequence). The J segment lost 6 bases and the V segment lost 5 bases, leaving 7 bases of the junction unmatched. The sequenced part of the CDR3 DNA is TGTGCCAGCAGCGCGACTAGCGGGTTTTCCAATGAG. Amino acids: CASSATSGFSNE. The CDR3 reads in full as CASSATSGFSNEQFF.

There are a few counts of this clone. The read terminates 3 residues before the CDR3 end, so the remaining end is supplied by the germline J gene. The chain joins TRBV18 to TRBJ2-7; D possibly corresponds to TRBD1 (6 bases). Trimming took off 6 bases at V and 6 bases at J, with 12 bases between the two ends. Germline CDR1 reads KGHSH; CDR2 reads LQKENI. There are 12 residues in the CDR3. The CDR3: CASSLDRSEQYF. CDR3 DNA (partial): TGTGCCAGCTCCCTTGACAGGAGCGAG.

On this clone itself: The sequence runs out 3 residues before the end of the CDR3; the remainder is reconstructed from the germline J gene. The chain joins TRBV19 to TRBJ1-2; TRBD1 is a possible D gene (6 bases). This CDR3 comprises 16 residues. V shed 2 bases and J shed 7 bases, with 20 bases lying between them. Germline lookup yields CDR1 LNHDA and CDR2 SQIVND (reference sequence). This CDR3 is CASSISVRGRLSGYTF. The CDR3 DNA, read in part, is TGTGCCAGTAGTATATCCGTCAGGGGACGGCTGAGTGGC. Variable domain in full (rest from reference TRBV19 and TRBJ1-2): DGGITQSPKYLFRKEGQNVTLSCEQNLNHDAMYWYRQDPGQGLRLIYYSQIVNDFQKGDIAEGYSVSREKKESFPLTVTSAQKNPTAFYLCASSISVRGRLSGYTFGSGTRLTVV.

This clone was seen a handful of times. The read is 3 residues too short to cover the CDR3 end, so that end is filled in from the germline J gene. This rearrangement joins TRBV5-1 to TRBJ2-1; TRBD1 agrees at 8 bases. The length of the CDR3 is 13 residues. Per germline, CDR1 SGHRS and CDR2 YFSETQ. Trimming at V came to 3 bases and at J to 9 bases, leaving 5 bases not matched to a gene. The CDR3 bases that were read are TGCGCCAGCAGCTCCGGGACAGGCAGTGAG. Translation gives CASSSGTGSE. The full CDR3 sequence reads CASSSGTGSEQFF.

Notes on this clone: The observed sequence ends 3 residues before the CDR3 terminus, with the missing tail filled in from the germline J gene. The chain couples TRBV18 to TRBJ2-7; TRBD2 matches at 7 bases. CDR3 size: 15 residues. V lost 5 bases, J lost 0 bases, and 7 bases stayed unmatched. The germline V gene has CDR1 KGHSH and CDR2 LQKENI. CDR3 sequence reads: CASSEGAGPSYEQYF. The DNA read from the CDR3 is TGTGCCAGCTCAGAGGGAGCGGGACCCTCCTACGAG.

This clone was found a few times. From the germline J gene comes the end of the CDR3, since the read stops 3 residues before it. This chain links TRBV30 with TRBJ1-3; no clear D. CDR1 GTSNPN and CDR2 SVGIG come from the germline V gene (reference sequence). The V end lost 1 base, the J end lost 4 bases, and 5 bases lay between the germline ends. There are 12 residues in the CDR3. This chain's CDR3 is CAWSEVGNTIYF. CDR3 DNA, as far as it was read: TGTGCCTGGAGTGAGGTCGGAAACACC. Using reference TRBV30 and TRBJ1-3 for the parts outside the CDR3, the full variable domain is SQTIHQWPATLVQPVGSPLSLECTVEGTSNPNLYWYRQAAGRGLQLLFYSVGIGQISSEVPQNLSASRPQDRQFILSSKKLLLSDSGFYLCAWSEVGNTIYFGEGSWLTVV.

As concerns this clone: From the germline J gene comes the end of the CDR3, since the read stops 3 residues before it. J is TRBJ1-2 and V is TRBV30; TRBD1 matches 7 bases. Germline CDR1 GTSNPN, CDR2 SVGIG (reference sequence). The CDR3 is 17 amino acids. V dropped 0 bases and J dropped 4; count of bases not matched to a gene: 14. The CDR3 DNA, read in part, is TGTGCCTGGAGTGTAAAGATACAGGGGTTGATGAGCTATGGC. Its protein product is CAWSVKIQGLMSYG. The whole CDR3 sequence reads CAWSVKIQGLMSYGYTF.

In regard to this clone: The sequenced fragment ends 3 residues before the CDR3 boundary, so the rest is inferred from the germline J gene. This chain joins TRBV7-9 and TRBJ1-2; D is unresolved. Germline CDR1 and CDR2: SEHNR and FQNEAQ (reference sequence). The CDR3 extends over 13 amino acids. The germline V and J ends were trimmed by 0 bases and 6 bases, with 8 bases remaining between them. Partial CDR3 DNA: TGTGCCAGCAGCTTAGCGAGTACGGATGGC. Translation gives CASSLASTDG. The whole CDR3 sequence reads CASSLASTDGYTF.